The 29 T cell receptor beta chains below come from one sample, sequenced in a study of blood T cell repertoires in COVID-19. Only in-frame clones appear in the TCRdb table, and some are missing; sequencing was by immunoSEQ multiplex PCR. This table holds fewer than 250,000 clones, around 82% found once. The sample consisted of peripheral blood. Receptor source: a woman aged 70 to 79 with acute or convalescent COVID-19.

The V call is TRBV28, the J call TRBJ1-2, with D tentatively TRBD1 (6 bases). The CDR3 sequence is 12 residues long. Germline loops: CDR1 MDHEN, CDR2 SYDVKM. Trimming stripped 6 bases from V and 6 bases from J, with 11 bases between. The CDR3, as DNA: TGTGCCAGCAGATCCAACAGGGATGGCTACACCTTC. This sequence encodes CASRSNRDGYTF.

The gene calls are TRBV14 and TRBJ1-2; D possibly corresponds to TRBD1 (5 bases). Germline V gives CDR1 SGHDN, CDR2 FVKESK. The CDR3 loop spans 12 amino acids. Trimming shortened V by 2 bases and J by 8 bases, and 9 bases separated the two germline ends. Written as DNA, the CDR3 is TGTGCCAGCAGCCAACCGACAGCCGGCTACACCTTC. This encodes CASSQPTAGYTF.

The rearrangement uses TRBV5-1 and TRBJ2-3; 8 nucleotides match TRBD1. The CDR3 has 17 amino acids. Germline V gene data show CDR1 as SGHRS and CDR2 as YFSETQ. The ends lost 2 bases at V and 3 bases at J; junction bases unmatched: 11. This CDR3 reads CASSLAPGGGGTDTQYF. CDR3 in DNA: TGCGCCAGCAGCTTAGCCCCAGGGGGCGGTGGGACAGATACGCAGTATTTT.

In DNA form, the CDR3 reads TGTGCCAGCAGCTCCCCGCTCCAGGTCAATCAGCCCCAGCATTTT. Protein sequence: CASSSPLQVNQPQHF. The V call is TRBV7-2, the J call TRBJ1-5; no clear D gene. V was clipped by 4 bases and J by 3 bases, with 13 bases between them. Per germline, CDR1 SGHTA and CDR2 FQGNSA. The CDR3 contains 15 residues. Full variable domain (outside the CDR3, taken from reference TRBV7-2 and TRBJ1-5): GAGVSQSPSNKVTEKGKDVELRCDPISGHTALYWYRQSLGQGLEFLIYFQGNSAPDKSGLPSDRFSAERTGGSVSTLTIQRTQQEDSAVYLCASSSPLQVNQPQHFGDGTRLSIL.

The chain combines TRBV7-8 with TRBJ1-1, with D possibly TRBD1 on 5 matching bases. V dropped 4 bases and J dropped 0 bases, with 6 bases sitting between them. CDR1 SGHVS and CDR2 FQNEAQ come from the germline V gene. The CDR3 is made up of 13 amino acids. CDR3 sequence: CASSSTVNTEAFF. The CDR3 nucleotides are TGTGCCAGCAGCTCGACAGTGAACACTGAAGCTTTCTTT.

The chain uses TRBV5-1 and TRBJ1-6, with D perhaps TRBD1 (6 bases). The V gene's germline CDR1 is SGHRS and CDR2 YFSETQ. The CDR3 loop spans 15 amino acids. The V and J ends lost 0 bases and 9 bases respectively, with 13 bases between them. DNA for the CDR3: TGCGCCAGCAGCTTGGATGTTCGGGACACTTCACCCCTCCACTTT. Protein product: CASSLDVRDTSPLHF.

This clone was recorded only once. The chain carries TRBV5-4 and TRBJ2-7, with D tentatively TRBD1 (8 bases). Trimming cost V 2 bases and J 7 bases, with 16 bases left between them. CDR1 and CDR2 (germline): SGHNT, YYREEE (reference sequence). The CDR3 runs 14 residues. In nucleotides, the CDR3 is TGTGCCAGCAGCTTACGACAGGGGAGGGGAGAGCAGTACTTC. Translating it yields CASSLRQGRGEQYF.

J is TRBJ1-5 and V is TRBV6-5; D remains unclear. Germline V gives CDR1 MNHEY, CDR2 SVGAGI. V lost 4 bases and J 9 bases, leaving 13 bases between the germline ends. The CDR3 sequence is 13 residues long. CDR3 sequence (DNA): TGTGCCAGCAGTTTTGTACCCGGAGGGCCCCAGCATTTT. Translation: CASSFVPGGPQHF.

The chain joins TRBV9 to TRBJ2-3; 12 bases map to TRBD2. The J segment lost 1 base and the V segment lost 0 bases, leaving 0 bases of the junction unmatched. The germline V gene has CDR1 SGDLS and CDR2 YYNGEE. The CDR3 loop spans 16 amino acids. CDR3 amino acids: CASSVGTSGGTDTQYF. The CDR3, as DNA: TGTGCCAGCAGCGTAGGGACTAGCGGGGGCACAGATACGCAGTATTTT.

The rearrangement uses TRBV5-4 and TRBJ2-7, with D hard to call. The V end was cut by 4 bases, the J end by 7 bases, with 12 bases between. This CDR3 is built from 12 residues. Germline CDR1 and CDR2: SGHNT and YYREEE (reference sequence). In nucleotides, the CDR3 is TGTGCCAGCAGCCCACCCCGAGCGGAGCAGTACTTC. It yields the protein CASSPPRAEQYF.

The chain links TRBV5-6 to TRBJ2-2; TRBD1 might be the D (6 bases). Looked up from germline, CDR1 is SGHDT and CDR2 is YYEEEE. Trimming removed 0 bases from V and 0 bases from J, with 9 bases in between. The CDR3 loop spans 16 amino acids. In DNA form, the CDR3 reads TGTGCCAGCAGCTTGGCTTGGACAGCGAACACCGGGGAGCTGTTTTTT. Protein product: CASSLAWTANTGELFF.

The gene calls are TRBV18 and TRBJ1-1; tentatively, D is TRBD1 (6 bases). The germline gives CDR1 KGHSH, CDR2 LQKENI. Deletions cut 1 base from V and 4 bases from J, with 19 bases between. The CDR3 is 17 amino acids. The CDR3 DNA sequence: TGTGCCAGCTCACCACAATCCCCGGGTAGGGGGAGCACTGAAGCTTTCTTT. Amino acids: CASSPQSPGRGSTEAFF.

In its sample, this clone was seen a few times. The DNA of the CDR3 is TGTGCCAGCAGCCTCCCCTCTGCGGGACCCCATCAGCCCCAGCATTTT. This codes for CASSLPSAGPHQPQHF. The V and J genes are TRBV28 and TRBJ1-5; perhaps TRBD1 as D (5 bases). Germline V gene lookup returns CDR1 MDHEN and CDR2 SYDVKM. This CDR3 comprises 16 residues. With 6 bases removed from V and 5 bases from J, the gap between germline ends came to 20 bases. Drawing the rest from reference TRBV28 and TRBJ1-5, the complete variable domain is DVKVTQSSRYLVKRTGEKVFLECVQDMDHENMFWYRQDPGLGLRLIYFSYDVKMKEKGDIPEGYSVSREKKERFSLILESASTNQTSMYLCASSLPSAGPHQPQHFGDGTRLSIL.

This clone was detected once. The chain joins TRBV19 to TRBJ1-3; the D is unclear. This CDR3 is 14 amino acids long. Trimming left V 5 bases short and J 3 bases short, with 11 bases between. Germline V gene data show CDR1 as LNHDA and CDR2 as SQIVND (reference sequence). This CDR3 reads CASSLPAVGNTIYF. The CDR3 region has the DNA TGTGCCAGTAGTCTTCCTGCGGTTGGAAACACCATATATTTT. The whole variable domain, filled in from reference TRBV19 and TRBJ1-3, reads DGGITQSPKYLFRKEGQNVTLSCEQNLNHDAMYWYRQDPGQGLRLIYYSQIVNDFQKGDIAEGYSVSREKKESFPLTVTSAQKNPTAFYLCASSLPAVGNTIYFGEGSWLTVV.

The chain recombines TRBV28 with TRBJ1-3; 9 bases are shared with TRBD1. CDR1 is MDHEN, CDR2 SYDVKM, per germline. V shed 5 bases, J shed 7 bases, and the junction held 9 bases outside the gene matches. This CDR3 has 15 residues. CDR3 coding DNA: TGTGCCAGCAGTGCCGCCGGGACAGGGAGGAACACCATATATTTT. It specifies CASSAAGTGRNTIYF.

The chain joins TRBV7-8 to TRBJ1-2; 7 nucleotides match TRBD1. Trimming removed 10 bases from V and 5 bases from J; junction bases left unmatched: 13. In germline, CDR1 is SGHVS, CDR2 FQNEAQ. This CDR3 has 14 amino acids. CDR3 coding DNA: TGTGCCACCTCACAGGGGACAAATGATTATGGCTACACCTTC. This sequence encodes CATSQGTNDYGYTF.

The CDR3 DNA reads as TGTGCCAGCAGCCCCCGACAGGGATACACAGATACGCAGTATTTT. Amino acids: CASSPRQGYTDTQYF. The chain couples TRBV13 to TRBJ2-3, with 7 bases fitting TRBD1. The CDR3 is 15 residues long. Trimming removed 5 bases from V and 2 bases from J; junction bases left unmatched: 7. Germline V lookup: CDR1 PRHDT, CDR2 FYEKMQ (reference sequence).

The chain employs TRBV28 and TRBJ1-2, with 7 positions matching TRBD1. The trim removed 6 bases at V and 7 bases at J, leaving 8 bases unmatched. This CDR3 is 13 amino acids long. In germline, CDR1 is MDHEN, CDR2 SYDVKM. The CDR3 DNA sequence: TGTGCCAGCAGGGGTGACAGGGCTGGTGGCTACACCTTC. As protein: CASRGDRAGGYTF.

The chain uses TRBV9 and TRBJ1-2, with 9 bases fitting TRBD1. CDR3 length equals 14 residues. J was trimmed by 7 bases and V by 3 bases; bases with no gene match: 7. Germline lookup yields CDR1 SGDLS and CDR2 YYNGEE. DNA of the CDR3: TGTGCCAGCAGCGGCGGATTACAGGGGGCTGGCTACACCTTC. Protein product: CASSGGLQGAGYTF.

The CDR3 DNA is TGTGCCACCTCTGGCGGGGAGGGAAATCAGCCCCAGCATTTT. Its protein product is CATSGGEGNQPQHF. This chain connects TRBV18 to TRBJ1-5; D unresolved. The V end lost 10 bases, the J end lost 4 bases, and 17 bases lay between the germline ends. From germline, CDR1 is KGHSH and CDR2 LQKENI. The CDR3 totals 14 residues.

The CDR3 sequence is CASSLGIAGAGGRSYEQYF. The DNA for the CDR3 is TGTGCCAGCAGCTTAGGTATAGCAGGTGCGGGGGGGCGCTCCTACGAGCAGTACTTC. The chain recombines TRBV7-2 with TRBJ2-7; 9 bases line up with TRBD2. CDR3 size: 19 residues. Losses at the gene ends were 1 base for V and 0 bases for J; bases not matched to a gene: 13. Germline loops: CDR1 SGHTA, CDR2 FQGNSA.

As DNA, the CDR3 is TGTGCCAGTAGTATTGCGGCAGGGGGGACCTACGAGCAGTACTTC. Amino acid sequence: CASSIAAGGTYEQYF. The chain carries TRBV19 and TRBJ2-7, with a possible D match to TRBD1 (7 bases). This CDR3 is built from 15 residues. CDR1 is LNHDA and CDR2 is SQIVND in the germline V gene (reference sequence). Between the trimmed V and J ends, which lost 3 bases and 2 bases, there was a span of 14 bases.

J is TRBJ2-7 and V is TRBV5-1, with TRBD1 identical over 11 bases. J was trimmed by 4 bases and V by 4 bases; bases with no gene match: 4. Germline assignment: CDR1 SGHRS and CDR2 YFSETQ. This CDR3 has 14 amino acids. CDR3 coding DNA: TGCGCCAGCAGCCCGGACAGGGGGCAGTACGAGCAGTACTTC. It translates to CASSPDRGQYEQYF.

J is TRBJ1-6 and V is TRBV5-1, with D unresolved. V lost 4 bases and J lost 7, with 18 bases in between. Germline lookup yields CDR1 SGHRS and CDR2 YFSETQ. CDR3 length: 16 residues. The CDR3 here is CASSEAHSGNNSPLHF. For the CDR3, the DNA is TGCGCCAGCAGCGAAGCCCACTCGGGGAACAATTCACCCCTCCACTTT.

As concerns this clone: A clone one base away is much larger, so this may be a read error. This sequence joins TRBV3-1 (or the pseudogene TRBV3-2) and TRBJ2-7; D gene unclear. The germline V gene encodes CDR1 LGHDT and CDR2 YNNKEL (reference sequence). V was cut by 2 bases and J by 4 bases, with 3 bases left in between. The CDR3 runs 11 residues. CDR3 region: CASSQHYEQYF. The DNA for the CDR3 is TGTGCCAGCAGCCAACATTACGAGCAGTACTTC.

The chain has TRBV7-2 and TRBJ1-5; D gene ambiguous. Germline CDR1 and CDR2: SGHTA and FQGNSA. The V and J ends lost 4 bases and 3 bases respectively, with 10 bases between them. CDR3 size: 14 residues. The CDR3 protein is CASSSSTTNQPQHF. CDR3 DNA: TGTGCCAGCAGCTCATCGACAACCAATCAGCCCCAGCATTTT.

The rearrangement links TRBV10-3 to TRBJ2-5; TRBD1 matches at 8 bases. V gave up 4 bases and J gave up 2 bases; unmatched junction bases: 3. CDR3 length: 14 residues. Germline V gene sequence: CDR1 ENHRY, CDR2 SYGVKD. CDR3 protein: CAISGQGSQETQYF. CDR3 sequence (DNA): TGTGCCATCAGTGGACAGGGGAGTCAAGAGACCCAGTACTTC.

This chain joins TRBV6-4 and TRBJ2-1; possibly TRBD2 for D (6 bases). The CDR3 is made up of 13 amino acids. Germline CDR1 and CDR2: MRHNA and SNTAGT. The V end was cut by 5 bases, the J end by 9 bases, with 14 bases between. The CDR3 is CASSRDWRGEQFF. For the CDR3, the DNA is TGTGCCAGCAGTCGGGACTGGCGAGGTGAGCAGTTCTTC.

The rearrangement joins TRBV6-6 to TRBJ2-1; no clear D. V shed 6 bases and J shed 14 bases, with 23 bases lying between them. There are 14 residues in the CDR3. Germline CDR1 MNHNY, CDR2 SVGAGI (reference sequence). The CDR3 coding sequence is TGTGCCAGCAGCCGCGCCGATAGCCCGGTGAAGGAGTTCTTC. Translated, it gives CASSRADSPVKEFF.